One T cell receptor (beta chain) is described in this entry. What it binds is not known. This record belongs to a study of response to subunit inactivated influenza vaccine. Regarding the study as a whole: With each seasonal influenza vaccination, the authors suggested, few new T cells are recruited.

CDR1 MNHEY and CDR2 SVGAGI come from the germline V gene. This CDR3 spans 15 amino acids. V dropped 0 bases and J dropped 3 bases, with 11 bases sitting between them. MiXCR was run by TCRdb on the RT-PCR reads, yielding one entry per CDR3 protein. The data hold about 300,000 distinct CDR3 sequences, with 20% to 25% observed a single time. This sample comprised PBMCs from blood, obtained about 20 months after vaccination. The clonotype comes from a man aged 50-75 years who received an inactivated influenza vaccine. V and J are TRBV6-5 and TRBJ1-2; D remains unclear. CDR3 coding DNA: TGTGCCAGCAGTTACTCGATCGGCAGCGACTATGGCTACACCTTC. It codes for CASSYSIGSDYGYTF.